Shown below are 23 T cell receptor beta chains from a single sample sequenced in a study of radiation and T cells in renal cell carcinoma. Time point indicated: blood 2 weeks post-SBRT. The treatment: 15 Gy SBRT to primary tumor, nephrectomy 4 weeks later. This table comes from immunoSEQ multiplex PCR, and its TCRdb copy is limited to in-frame clones, with some not included. This table has some 130,000 clones, approximately 78% appearing once. The material sequenced was blood, taken from a patient whose treatment included radiotherapy and nephrectomy. The receptors originated from an older woman with renal cell carcinoma.

This chain connects TRBV10-2 to TRBJ2-3; maybe TRBD2 (6 bases). Germline CDR1 reads WSHSY; CDR2 reads SAAADI. Trimming removed 6 bases from V and 2 bases from J, with 9 bases in between. This CDR3 spans 13 amino acids. CDR3 DNA: TGCGCCAGCAGGGGGGGAAACACAGATACGCAGTATTTT. Amino acids: CASRGGNTDTQYF.

The rearrangement links TRBV9 to TRBJ2-1; 11 nucleotides agree with TRBD2. The CDR3 loop spans 15 amino acids. Germline CDR1 is SGDLS and CDR2 is YYNGEE. After removal of 2 bases from V and 6 bases from J, the junction contained 4 bases not matched to a gene. The CDR3 DNA reads TGTGCCAGCAGCGTCTCCGGGACTAGCGGCAATGAGCAGTTCTTC. It is translated as CASSVSGTSGNEQFF.

In nucleotides, the CDR3 is TGCGCCAGCAGCTTGCAACAGGTGGTCTCTGGAAACACCATATATTTT. Amino acid sequence: CASSLQQVVSGNTIYF. J is TRBJ1-3 and V is TRBV5-1; TRBD1 might be the D (5 bases). The CDR3 runs to 16 residues. Germline-derived CDR1 and CDR2 are SGHRS and YFSETQ. V was cut by 1 base and J by 0 bases, with 11 bases left in between.

Turning to this clone: A junction boundary mismatches the germline segment, possibly from a read error. The chain carries TRBV29-1 and TRBJ1-2; a weak D match, TRBD1 (6 bases). Germline-derived CDR1 and CDR2 are SQVTM and ANQGSEA. The CDR3 is 11 amino acids. CDR3 nucleotide sequence: TGCAGCGTTGAAGATAAGAAGGACAGCGACTTC. This gives the protein CSVEDKKDSDF.

V usage is TRBV18 and J usage is TRBJ1-1; D may be TRBD1 (5 bases). The V gene lost 2 bases and the J gene lost 8 bases, with 6 bases spanning the gap. This CDR3 is 11 amino acids long. Germline V gene lookup returns CDR1 KGHSH and CDR2 LQKENI. CDR3 amino acids: CASSPGGEAFF. CDR3 DNA: TGTGCCAGCTCACCAGGGGGGGAAGCTTTCTTT.

The V and J genes are TRBV12-5 and TRBJ2-3, with D tentatively TRBD1 or TRBD2 (6 bases each). The CDR3 consists of 16 residues. The V end lost 5 bases, the J end lost 5 bases, and 20 bases lay between the germline ends. The V gene's germline CDR1 is LGHNT and CDR2 FRNRAP. CDR3 DNA sequence: TGTGCTAGTGGTCTCGGGGGCAATCCAAGTGGAGATACGCAGTATTTT. Translating gives CASGLGGNPSGDTQYF.

This clone showed up just a few times. V gene TRBV19 combines with J gene TRBJ1-5; 8 nucleotides line up with TRBD1. After removal of 3 bases from V and 4 bases from J, the junction contained 5 bases not matched to a gene. Looked up from germline, CDR1 is LNHDA and CDR2 is SQIVND (reference sequence). The CDR3 has 15 amino acids. CDR3 in DNA: TGTGCCAGTAGTATCCTGGACAGGGATAATCAGCCCCAGCATTTT. Protein product: CASSILDRDNQPQHF.

The V call is TRBV7-9, the J call TRBJ1-6; unclear D gene. In germline, CDR1 is SEHNR, CDR2 FQNEAQ (reference sequence). Trimming pared 2 bases from V and 7 bases from J, leaving 9 bases between. This CDR3 is 14 amino acids long. The CDR3 sequence is CASSLQVMNSPLHF. Written as DNA, the CDR3 is TGTGCCAGCAGCTTACAGGTTATGAATTCACCCCTCCACTTT. Combining the CDR3 with reference TRBV7-9 and TRBJ1-6 gives the whole variable domain DTGVSQNPRHKITKRGQNVTFRCDPISEHNRLYWYRQTLGQGPEFLTYFQNEAQLEKSRLLSDRFSAERPKGSFSTLEIQRTEQGDSAMYLCASSLQVMNSPLHFGNGTRLTVT.

The rearrangement joins TRBV19 to TRBJ2-7; D uncertain. Between the trimmed V and J ends, which lost 3 bases and 5 bases, there was a span of 8 bases. The CDR3 length is 12 residues. CDR1 and CDR2 (germline): LNHDA, SQIVND (reference sequence). CDR3 protein: CASSIWGNEQYF. CDR3 coding DNA: TGTGCCAGTAGTATCTGGGGAAACGAGCAGTACTTC.

The chain uses TRBV6-5 and TRBJ1-5, with TRBD1 as a possible D gene (6 bases). This CDR3 contains 15 residues. The germline V and J ends were trimmed by 0 bases and 6 bases, with 12 bases remaining between them. Per germline, CDR1 MNHEY and CDR2 SVGAGI. CDR3 sequence: CASSYSTGTGQPQHF. Written as DNA, the CDR3 is TGTGCCAGCAGTTACTCGACAGGAACGGGTCAGCCCCAGCATTTT.

The chain couples TRBV10-2 to TRBJ2-2; D is possibly TRBD1 (5 bases). Trimming cost V 4 bases and J 4 bases, with 16 bases left between them. The CDR3 consists of 16 residues. Germline CDR1 reads WSHSY; CDR2 reads SAAADI. CDR3 loop: CASSGTKGRGTGELFF. The CDR3 DNA follows: TGCGCCAGCAGTGGAACGAAGGGTAGGGGCACCGGGGAGCTGTTTTTT.

The rearrangement joins TRBV10-2 to TRBJ2-1, with D perhaps matching TRBD2 (7 bases). There are 16 residues in the CDR3. Looked up from germline, CDR1 is WSHSY and CDR2 is SAAADI. The ends were cut back, 8 bases at V and 6 bases at J, with 23 bases in the middle. This CDR3 is CASLGGRGGWGNEQFF. The CDR3 DNA reads TGCGCCAGCCTAGGTGGACGCGGGGGCTGGGGCAATGAGCAGTTCTTC.

This clone was seen a handful of times. The chain carries TRBV19 and TRBJ1-2, with unresolved D. Germline V gene data show CDR1 as LNHDA and CDR2 as SQIVND (reference sequence). With 1 base removed from V and 8 bases from J, the gap between germline ends came to 11 bases. The CDR3 is made up of 13 amino acids. CDR3 coding DNA: TGTGCCAGTAGTATAGCGGCCTCGGGCGGCTACACCTTC. Amino acids: CASSIAASGGYTF.

This chain uses TRBV28 with TRBJ1-2; D gene ambiguous. Germline assignment: CDR1 MDHEN and CDR2 SYDVKM. The V end was cut by 6 bases, the J end by 2 bases, with 7 bases between. The CDR3 length is 12 residues. The CDR3, as DNA: TGTGCCAGCAGCCGAGGAAACTATGGCTACACCTTC. This gives the protein CASSRGNYGYTF.

The chain employs TRBV19 and TRBJ1-2; D perhaps matches TRBD1 (5 bases). Per germline, CDR1 LNHDA and CDR2 SQIVND (reference sequence). The CDR3 consists of 14 residues. V shed 1 base and J shed 7 bases, with 13 bases lying between them. The CDR3 sequence: CASSIGGVNRGYTF. In DNA form, the CDR3 reads TGTGCCAGTAGTATAGGAGGGGTGAACCGTGGCTACACCTTC.

This clone was detected once. The rearrangement uses TRBV12-5 and TRBJ2-7, with unresolved D. CDR1 is LGHNT and CDR2 is FRNRAP in the germline V gene. Between the trimmed V and J ends, which lost 4 bases and 4 bases, there was a span of 8 bases. The CDR3 runs to 12 residues. CDR3 protein: CASGSSLYEQYF. The DNA of the CDR3 is TGTGCTAGTGGTTCTTCCCTATACGAGCAGTACTTC.

The V gene is TRBV7-8, the J gene TRBJ2-1; maybe TRBD2 (6 bases). The CDR3 totals 14 residues. V was pared by 1 base and J by 7 bases, with 11 bases between. Germline assignment: CDR1 SGHVS and CDR2 FQNEAQ. The CDR3: CASSLDLARNEQFF. The CDR3 DNA sequence: TGTGCCAGCAGCTTAGATCTAGCGCGAAATGAGCAGTTCTTC.

V is TRBV5-1 and J is TRBJ2-3; 7 bases map to TRBD2. There are 16 residues in the CDR3. V lost 1 base, J lost 3 bases, and 8 bases stayed unmatched. Germline V gene data show CDR1 as SGHRS and CDR2 as YFSETQ. CDR3 in DNA: TGCGCCAGCAGCTTGAAGAGGGAGGGCAGGACAGATACGCAGTATTTT. It is translated as CASSLKREGRTDTQYF.

This sequence joins TRBV18 and TRBJ1-1; D remains ambiguous. CDR1 and CDR2 (germline): KGHSH, LQKENI. V was cut by 0 bases and J by 1 base, with 6 bases left in between. CDR3 length equals 14 residues. The CDR3 here is CASSPPKGNTEAFF. CDR3 coding DNA: TGTGCCAGCTCACCACCGAAAGGGAACACTGAAGCTTTCTTT.

The chain uses TRBV25-1 and TRBJ2-7; 9 nucleotides agree with TRBD1. The V and J ends lost 4 bases and 7 bases, in that order; junction bases with no gene match: 8. Germline-derived CDR1 and CDR2 are MGHDK and SYGVNS. The CDR3 spans 14 residues. CDR3 residues: CASSALGQGGEQYF. DNA for the CDR3: TGTGCCAGCAGTGCCCTGGGACAGGGTGGGGAGCAGTACTTC.

The chain recombines TRBV5-6 with TRBJ2-7; D is perhaps TRBD2 (6 bases). Germline V gives CDR1 SGHDT, CDR2 YYEEEE. With 2 bases removed from V and 3 bases from J, the gap between germline ends came to 9 bases. This CDR3 has 13 residues. CDR3 bases: TGTGCCAGCAGCTTCGGAGGGATCTACGAGCAGTACTTC. Translation gives CASSFGGIYEQYF.

The chain recombines TRBV2 with TRBJ1-2; D might be TRBD1 (5 bases). Germline V gene data show CDR1 as SNHLY and CDR2 as FYNNEI. Trimming cost V 0 bases and J 3 bases, with 14 bases left between them. This CDR3 region has 16 residues. CDR3 protein: CASSEAVGRADYGYTF. CDR3 sequence (DNA): TGTGCCAGCAGTGAAGCCGTAGGCAGGGCGGACTATGGCTACACCTTC.

To note about this clone: At the DNA level, this CDR3 is encoded by other sequences in the same sample as well. The genes are TRBV5-5 and TRBJ2-7; 7 bases match TRBD2. The junction had 7 bases not matched to a gene; V was cut back by 0 bases and J by 4 bases. The CDR3 runs 15 residues. Germline CDR1 and CDR2: SGHKS and YYEKEE (reference sequence). CDR3 region: CASSLAGGPGYEQYF. The CDR3 nucleotides are TGTGCCAGCAGCTTGGCGGGGGGACCTGGTTACGAGCAGTACTTC.